The source of this TCR beta chain is a study of blood T cell repertoires in COVID-19. At the level of the study: Sources were T cells, B-cell-depleted T cells, or PBMCs; the material itself was cDNA or gDNA.

The germline CDR1 and CDR2 sequences are MNHNY and SVGAGI (reference sequence). This CDR3 has 12 amino acids. V was shortened by 6 bases and J by 9 bases, with 14 bases between the two germline ends. Per the original data handling: Amplifying reference gene primers gave estimates of nucleated cell counts. Assay used: immunoSEQ multiplex PCR; TCRdb lists only in-frame clones, some missing. The DNA gave D and trimming, while V, J and clone size come from that table. Seen here are some 80,000 clones, roughly 90% observed once, and the top ten hold around 3%. The specimen sequenced was peripheral blood. The chain links TRBV6-6 to TRBJ2-5; D gene uncertain. The receptor was isolated from a woman in her forties or fifties with active or convalescent COVID-19. The CDR3 protein is CASSFGREAQYF. The CDR3 DNA reads TGTGCCAGCAGCTTCGGTCGTGAAGCCCAGTACTTC.